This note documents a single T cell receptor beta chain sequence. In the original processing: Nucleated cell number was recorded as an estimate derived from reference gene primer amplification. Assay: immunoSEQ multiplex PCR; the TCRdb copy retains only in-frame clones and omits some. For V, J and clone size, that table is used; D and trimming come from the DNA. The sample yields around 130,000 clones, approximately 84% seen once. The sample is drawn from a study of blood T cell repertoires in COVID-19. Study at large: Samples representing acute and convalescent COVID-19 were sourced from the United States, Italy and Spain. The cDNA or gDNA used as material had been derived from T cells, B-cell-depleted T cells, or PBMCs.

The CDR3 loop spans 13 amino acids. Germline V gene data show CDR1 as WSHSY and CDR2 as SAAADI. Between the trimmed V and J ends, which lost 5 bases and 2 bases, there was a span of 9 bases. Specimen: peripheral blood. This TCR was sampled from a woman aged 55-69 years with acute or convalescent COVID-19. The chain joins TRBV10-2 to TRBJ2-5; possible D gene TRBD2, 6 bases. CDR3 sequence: CASSWDSQETQYF. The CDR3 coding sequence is TGCGCCAGCAGTTGGGACTCTCAAGAGACCCAGTACTTC.